The present entry profiles one TCR beta chain with its context. Its cognate antigen is unknown. A clone one base away is much larger, so this may be a read error. CDR3 length: 13 amino acids. Germline V gives CDR1 SGHRS, CDR2 YFSETQ. Sequencing used immunoSEQ multiplex PCR; TCRdb keeps in-frame clones, though not all of them. In the table there are tens of thousands of clones, over 90% of which are singletons. The data belong to a study of graft-versus-host responses after intestinal transplantation. Study as a whole: The study gave all recipients anti-thymocyte globulin induction, then tacrolimus and steroids for 2 to 3 years. Regarding the study as a whole: Marrow from the recipient contained GvH clones, some of which had appeared first in ileum or blood. Elevated graft-versus-host to host-versus-graft clonal ratios in allografts were recorded for patients with graft-donor T cell macrochimerism.

This clonotype was obtained from a human donor who was the organ donor for an intestinal transplant. This sample comprised unstimulated CD8+ T cells sorted from spleen or lymph node cells, obtained before transplant. The chain employs TRBV5-1 and TRBJ1-2, with TRBD1 as a possible D gene (6 bases). The CDR3 DNA reads as TGCGCCCGCAGGGAGGAAGGGGGGAATGGCTACACCTTC. This sequence encodes CARREEGGNGYTF.